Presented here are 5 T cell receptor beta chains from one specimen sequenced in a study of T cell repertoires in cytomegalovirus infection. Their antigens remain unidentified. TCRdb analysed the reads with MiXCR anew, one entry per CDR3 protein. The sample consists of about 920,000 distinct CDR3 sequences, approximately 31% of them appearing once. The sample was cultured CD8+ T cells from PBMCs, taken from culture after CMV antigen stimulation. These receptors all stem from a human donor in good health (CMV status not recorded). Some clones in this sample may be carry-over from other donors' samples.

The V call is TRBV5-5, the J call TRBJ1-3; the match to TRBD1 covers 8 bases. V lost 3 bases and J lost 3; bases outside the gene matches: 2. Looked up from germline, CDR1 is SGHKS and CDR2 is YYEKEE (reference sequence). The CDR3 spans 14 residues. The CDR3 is CASSWDRIGNTIYF. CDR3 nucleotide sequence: TGTGCCAGCAGCTGGGACAGGATTGGAAACACCATATATTTT. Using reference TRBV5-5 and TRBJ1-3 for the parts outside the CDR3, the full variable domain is DAGVTQSPTHLIKTRGQQVTLRCSPISGHKSVSWYQQVLGQGPQFIFQYYEKEERGRGNFPDRFSARQFPNYSSELNVNALLLGDSALYLCASSWDRIGNTIYFGEGSWLTVV.

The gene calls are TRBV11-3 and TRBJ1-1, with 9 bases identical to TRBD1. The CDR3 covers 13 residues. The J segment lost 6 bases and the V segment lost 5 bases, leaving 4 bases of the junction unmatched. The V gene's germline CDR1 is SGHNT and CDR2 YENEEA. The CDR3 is CASSPRTGAEAFF. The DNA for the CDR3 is TGTGCCAGCAGCCCACGGACAGGGGCTGAAGCTTTCTTT.

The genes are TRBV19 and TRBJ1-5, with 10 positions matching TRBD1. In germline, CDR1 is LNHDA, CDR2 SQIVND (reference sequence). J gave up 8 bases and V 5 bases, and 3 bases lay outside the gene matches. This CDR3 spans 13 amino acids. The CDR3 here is CASSAGQGEPQHF. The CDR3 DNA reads TGTGCCAGTAGTGCCGGACAGGGGGAGCCCCAGCATTTT.

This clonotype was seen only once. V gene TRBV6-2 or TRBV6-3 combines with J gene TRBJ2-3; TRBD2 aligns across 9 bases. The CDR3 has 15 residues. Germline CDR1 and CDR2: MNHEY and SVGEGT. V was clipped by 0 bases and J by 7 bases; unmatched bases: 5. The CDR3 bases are TGTGCCAGCAGTTACTCGGCGGGGGGGCCATATACGCAGTATTTT. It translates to CASSYSAGGPYTQYF.

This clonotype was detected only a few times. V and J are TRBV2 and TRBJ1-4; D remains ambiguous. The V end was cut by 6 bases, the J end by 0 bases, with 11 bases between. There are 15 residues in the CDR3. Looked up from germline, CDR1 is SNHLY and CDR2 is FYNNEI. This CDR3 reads CASRASRATNEKLFF. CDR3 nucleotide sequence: TGTGCCAGCAGGGCTTCGCGAGCAACTAATGAAAAACTGTTTTTT.